The sequence of this T cell receptor beta chain was determined in a study of CXCR3-negative and CXCR3-positive naive CD8 T cells. Preparation of TRB cDNA libraries relied on 5' RACE carrying UMI labels. For each CDR3 protein, TCRdb gives one entry from its re-call of the 5' RACE reads, without DNA. Its clone listing holds about 40,000 distinct CDR3 sequences. For this clonotype: The antigen is unknown.

Findings and caveats of the study: Researchers reported similar TRBV-TRBJ usage in naive CXCR3-negative and CXCR3-positive cells, though memory differed. From TRB CDR3 properties, TCR strength was inferred; surface CD5 did not differ between naive subsets.

There are 13 residues in the CDR3. Germline CDR1 and CDR2: SQVTM and ANQGSEA. This chain connects TRBV29-1 to TRBJ2-7; TCRdb's D call of TRBD1 is untestable without DNA. Sequencing was done on a sample of memory CD8+ T cells from blood. This TCR was recovered from a human donor in good health. Some clones in this sample may be carry-over from other donors' samples. CDR3 in amino acids: CSAEAGQGNEQYF.